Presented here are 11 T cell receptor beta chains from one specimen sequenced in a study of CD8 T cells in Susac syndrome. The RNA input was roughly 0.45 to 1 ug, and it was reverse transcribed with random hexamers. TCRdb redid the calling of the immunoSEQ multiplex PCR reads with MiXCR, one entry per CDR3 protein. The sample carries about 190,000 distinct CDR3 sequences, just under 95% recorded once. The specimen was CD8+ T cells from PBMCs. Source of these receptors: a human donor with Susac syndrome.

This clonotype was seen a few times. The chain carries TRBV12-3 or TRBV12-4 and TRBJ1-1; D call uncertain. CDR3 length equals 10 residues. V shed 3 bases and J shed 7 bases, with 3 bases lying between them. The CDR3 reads CASSFGEAFF. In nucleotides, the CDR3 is TGTGCCAGCAGTTTCGGTGAAGCTTTCTTT.

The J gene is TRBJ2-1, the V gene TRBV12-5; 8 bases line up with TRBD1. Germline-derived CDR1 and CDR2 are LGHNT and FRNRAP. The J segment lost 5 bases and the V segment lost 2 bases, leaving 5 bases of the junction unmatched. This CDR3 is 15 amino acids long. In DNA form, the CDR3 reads TGTGCTAGTGGTTTGTCCAACAGGGGGGACAATGAGCAGTTCTTC. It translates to CASGLSNRGDNEQFF.

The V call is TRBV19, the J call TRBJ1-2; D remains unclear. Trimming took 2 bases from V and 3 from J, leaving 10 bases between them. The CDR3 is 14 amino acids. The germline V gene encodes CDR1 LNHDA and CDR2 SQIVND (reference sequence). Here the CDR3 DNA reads TGTGCCAGTAGTATAATGGGGATGGACTATGGCTACACCTTC. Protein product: CASSIMGMDYGYTF.

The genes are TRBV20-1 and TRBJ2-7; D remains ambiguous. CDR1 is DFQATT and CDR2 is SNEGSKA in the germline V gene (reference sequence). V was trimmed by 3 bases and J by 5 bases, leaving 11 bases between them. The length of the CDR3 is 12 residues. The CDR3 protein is CSASPLLDEQYF. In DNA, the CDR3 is TGCAGTGCTAGTCCCCTATTAGACGAGCAGTACTTC.

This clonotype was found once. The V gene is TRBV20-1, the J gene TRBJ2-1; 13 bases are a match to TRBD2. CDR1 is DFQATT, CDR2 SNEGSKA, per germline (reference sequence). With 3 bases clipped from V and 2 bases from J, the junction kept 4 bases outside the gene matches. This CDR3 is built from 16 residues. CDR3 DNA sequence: TGCAGTGCTAGGGGGACTAGCGGGGAGACCTACAATGAGCAGTTCTTC. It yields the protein CSARGTSGETYNEQFF.

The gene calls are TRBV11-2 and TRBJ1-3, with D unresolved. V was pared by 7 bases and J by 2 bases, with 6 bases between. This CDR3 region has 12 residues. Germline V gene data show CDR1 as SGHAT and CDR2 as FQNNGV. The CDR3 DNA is TGTGCCAGCACAGGACCTGGAAACACCATATATTTT. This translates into CASTGPGNTIYF.

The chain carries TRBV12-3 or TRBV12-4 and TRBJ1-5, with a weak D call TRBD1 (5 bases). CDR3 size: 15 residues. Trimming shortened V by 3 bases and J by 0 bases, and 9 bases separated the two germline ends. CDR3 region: CASSFSGASNQPQHF. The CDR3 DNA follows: TGTGCCAGCAGTTTTTCCGGGGCTAGCAATCAGCCCCAGCATTTT.

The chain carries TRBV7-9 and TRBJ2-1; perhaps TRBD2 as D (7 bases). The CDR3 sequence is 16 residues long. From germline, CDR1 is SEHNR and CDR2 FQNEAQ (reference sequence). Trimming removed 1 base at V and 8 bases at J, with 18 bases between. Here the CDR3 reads CASSLVRGLYSDEQFF. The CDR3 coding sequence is TGTGCCAGCAGCTTAGTGCGGGGGCTTTACAGCGATGAGCAGTTCTTC.

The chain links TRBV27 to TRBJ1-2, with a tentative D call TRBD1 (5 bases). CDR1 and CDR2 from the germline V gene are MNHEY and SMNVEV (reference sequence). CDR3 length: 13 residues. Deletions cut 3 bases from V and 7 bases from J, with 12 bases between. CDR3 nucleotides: TGTGCCAGCAGTTTTAATGGGGGTGGTGGCTACACCTTC. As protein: CASSFNGGGGYTF.

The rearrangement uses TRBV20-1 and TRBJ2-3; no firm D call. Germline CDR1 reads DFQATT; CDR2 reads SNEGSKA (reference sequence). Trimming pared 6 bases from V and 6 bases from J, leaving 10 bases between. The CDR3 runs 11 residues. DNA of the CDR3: TGCAGTGCGAGTTTAGGGGATACGCAGTATTTT. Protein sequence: CSASLGDTQYF.

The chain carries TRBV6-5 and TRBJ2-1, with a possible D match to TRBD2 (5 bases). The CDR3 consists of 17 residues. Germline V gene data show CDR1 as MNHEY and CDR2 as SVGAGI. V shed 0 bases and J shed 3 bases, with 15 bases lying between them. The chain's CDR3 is CASSYSPSRGSYNEQFF. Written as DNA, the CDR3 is TGTGCCAGCAGTTACTCCCCCAGCCGGGGAAGCTACAATGAGCAGTTCTTC.